A single sample is the source of the 32 T cell receptor beta chains below, sequenced in a study of blood T cells in healthy people across ages. A second PCR of roughly 7 to 11 cycles used a sample-barcoded 5' primer and a J-beta primer mix. TCRdb reprocessed the 5' RACE reads with MiXCR, giving one entry per CDR3 protein. This table holds around 2 million distinct CDR3 sequences, about two fifths found once. The specimen was blood. The source of these receptors is a human donor in good health.

V usage is TRBV7-9 and J usage is TRBJ2-1; maybe TRBD1 (5 bases). Germline V gene data show CDR1 as SEHNR and CDR2 as FQNEAQ (reference sequence). The CDR3 runs to 12 residues. Trimming took off 5 bases at V and 9 bases at J, with 11 bases between the two ends. As DNA, the CDR3 is TGTGCCAGCAGCGCTCAGGGTGTTGAGCAGTTCTTC. It codes for CASSAQGVEQFF.

This chain connects TRBV12-3 or TRBV12-4 to TRBJ1-2; weak D call: TRBD1 (5 bases). Trimming shortened V by 5 bases and J by 6 bases, and 13 bases separated the two germline ends. This CDR3 spans 13 amino acids. The CDR3 sequence: CASSGGGLNGYTF. Here the CDR3 DNA reads TGTGCCAGCAGTGGGGGAGGTCTGAATGGCTACACCTTC.

The V gene is TRBV7-2, the J gene TRBJ2-1, with D possibly TRBD1 on 7 matching bases. Germline assignment: CDR1 SGHTA and CDR2 FQGNSA. V gave up 4 bases and J gave up 2 bases, with 12 bases separating them. The CDR3 has 15 residues. The CDR3 is CASSSGGGPYNEQFF. CDR3 nucleotide sequence: TGTGCCAGCAGCTCCGGAGGGGGCCCCTACAATGAGCAGTTCTTC. The variable domain in full, with the rest retrieved from reference TRBV7-2 and TRBJ2-1, is GAGVSQSPSNKVTEKGKDVELRCDPISGHTALYWYRQSLGQGLEFLIYFQGNSAPDKSGLPSDRFSAERTGGSVSTLTIQRTQQEDSAVYLCASSSGGGPYNEQFFGPGTRLTVL.

V is TRBV7-9 and J is TRBJ2-5; 14 bases align to TRBD2. The J call is in doubt because the DNA end fits TRBJ2-7 better. The CDR3 is made up of 18 amino acids. CDR1 is SEHNR, CDR2 FQNEAQ, per germline (reference sequence). CDR3 in DNA: TGTGCCAGCAGCTCCGCCTTGACTAGCGGGGGGGGAACCTACGAGCAGTACTTC. Encoded protein: CASSSALTSGGGTYEQYF.

This clonotype turned up a few times. This chain uses TRBV7-6 with TRBJ2-7; D might be TRBD1 or TRBD2, each matching 6 bases. The germline gives CDR1 SGHVS, CDR2 FNYEAQ. V was pared by 5 bases and J by 5 bases, with 19 bases between. This CDR3 spans 15 amino acids. The CDR3 region is CASSRRGASSHEQYF. The DNA for the CDR3 is TGTGCCAGCAGCCGGAGGGGGGCCTCCTCTCACGAGCAGTACTTC.

This clonotype was counted only a few times. The chain is built from TRBV7-8 and TRBJ2-1, with TRBD2 as a possible D gene (5 bases). In germline, CDR1 is SGHVS, CDR2 FQNEAQ. V gave up 5 bases and J gave up 8 bases, with 19 bases separating them. The CDR3 is made up of 15 amino acids. This CDR3 is CASSTRVLGSDEQFF. The DNA for the CDR3 is TGTGCCAGCAGCACCAGAGTCCTTGGGAGCGATGAGCAGTTCTTC. Combining the CDR3 with reference TRBV7-8 and TRBJ2-1 gives the whole variable domain GAGVSQSPRYKVAKRGQDVALRCDPISGHVSLFWYQQALGQGPEFLTYFQNEAQLDKSGLPSDRFFAERPEGSVSTLKIQRTQQEDSAVYLCASSTRVLGSDEQFFGPGTRLTVL.

The rearrangement links TRBV7-2 to TRBJ2-5; 7 positions match TRBD1. Germline CDR1 reads SGHTA; CDR2 reads FQGNSA. The CDR3 length is 14 residues. Trimming cost V 2 bases and J 5 bases; bases outside gene matches: 5. The CDR3 spells CASSLIGGWETQYF. The CDR3 nucleotides read TGTGCCAGCAGCTTAATAGGGGGCTGGGAGACCCAGTACTTC.

This clonotype was counted a few times. The chain couples TRBV5-5 to TRBJ2-7; 8 bases line up with TRBD1. Germline CDR1 and CDR2: SGHKS and YYEKEE (reference sequence). This CDR3 contains 16 residues. V lost 1 base, J lost 0 bases, and 6 bases stayed unmatched. CDR3 protein: CASSLIPDRASYEQYF. CDR3 nucleotides: TGTGCCAGCAGCTTGATCCCGGACAGGGCCTCCTACGAGCAGTACTTC.

This clonotype appeared a few times. The J gene is TRBJ2-1, the V gene TRBV12-3 or TRBV12-4, with 11 bases matching TRBD1. V was clipped by 6 bases and J by 16 bases; unmatched bases: 8. The CDR3 spans 12 residues. The CDR3 bases are TGTGCCAGCAGCCCCGGGACAGGGGGGAAATTCTTC. Its protein is CASSPGTGGKFF.

The gene calls are TRBV11-2 and TRBJ1-1, with 7 bases lining up with TRBD1. Germline loops: CDR1 SGHAT, CDR2 FQNNGV. V lost 5 bases, J lost 4 bases, and 7 bases stayed unmatched. The CDR3 consists of 14 residues. CDR3 nucleotides: TGTGCCAGCAGCCCGGGACAGACCATCACTGAAGCTTTCTTT. Encoded protein: CASSPGQTITEAFF.

This clonotype has ten or more counts. This chain connects TRBV10-3 to TRBJ2-7; D remains ambiguous. This CDR3 is built from 11 residues. V was trimmed by 4 bases and J by 5 bases, leaving 6 bases between them. CDR1 and CDR2 (germline): ENHRY, SYGVKD. The CDR3 DNA reads TGTGCCATCAGTGTAAGGGACGAGCAGTACTTC. Protein product: CAISVRDEQYF.

This clonotype was counted between two and nine times. The chain combines TRBV2 with TRBJ2-7; maybe TRBD1 (5 bases). The CDR3 covers 15 residues. The germline CDR1 and CDR2 sequences are SNHLY and FYNNEI. Trimming took off 8 bases at V and 3 bases at J, with 20 bases between the two ends. Here the CDR3 DNA reads TGTGCCAGCTTTACCCTTGGACAAGACAACTACGAGCAGTACTTC. Translated: CASFTLGQDNYEQYF.

This clonotype was counted a few times. The chain carries TRBV9 and TRBJ2-3, with a weak D call TRBD2 (6 bases). CDR1 is SGDLS, CDR2 YYNGEE, per germline. This CDR3 spans 16 amino acids. Trimming took 0 bases from V and 0 from J, leaving 11 bases between them. CDR3 protein: CASSVEPGDSTDTQYF. CDR3 nucleotides: TGTGCCAGCAGCGTAGAACCGGGGGACAGCACAGATACGCAGTATTTT.

The chain employs TRBV7-3 and TRBJ2-2; D uncertain. CDR1 is SGHTA and CDR2 is FQGTGA in the germline V gene. The CDR3 has 15 amino acids. The germline V and J ends were trimmed by 1 base and 6 bases, with 12 bases remaining between them. The CDR3 region is CASSLSSHGPGELFF. CDR3 nucleotides: TGTGCCAGCAGCTTAAGTTCCCATGGTCCCGGGGAGCTGTTTTTT.

The genes are TRBV7-8 and TRBJ2-6, with TRBD2 as a possible D gene (6 bases). This CDR3 spans 19 amino acids. Germline CDR1 reads SGHVS; CDR2 reads FQNEAQ. Deletions cut 1 base from V and 0 bases from J, with 16 bases between. In DNA form, the CDR3 reads TGTGCCAGCAGCTTAGTTAGCGGAGGGGCCTTCTCTGGGGCCAACGTCCTGACTTTC. Protein: CASSLVSGGAFSGANVLTF.

The V call is TRBV11-2, the J call TRBJ2-5, with TRBD2 matching 7 bases. V lost 6 bases to trimming and J lost 5 bases; unmatched junction nucleotides: 18. The CDR3 extends over 17 amino acids. Per germline, CDR1 SGHAT and CDR2 FQNNGV. The CDR3 sequence: CASSAWEGAYRQETQYF. CDR3 nucleotides: TGTGCCAGCAGTGCGTGGGAGGGAGCCTATCGTCAGGAGACCCAGTACTTC.

The V call is TRBV20-1, the J call TRBJ2-7; D gene ambiguous. The CDR3 loop spans 13 amino acids. Germline V CDR1 and CDR2: DFQATT, SNEGSKA (reference sequence). The V gene lost 0 bases and the J gene lost 7 bases, with 13 bases spanning the gap. CDR3 sequence reads: CSARDLRLGEQYF. CDR3 sequence (DNA): TGCAGTGCTAGAGATCTACGGCTCGGGGAGCAGTACTTC.

The rearrangement joins TRBV7-9 to TRBJ2-7; 10 nucleotides line up with TRBD1. With 3 bases clipped from V and 5 bases from J, the junction kept 10 bases outside the gene matches. Germline V gives CDR1 SEHNR, CDR2 FQNEAQ (reference sequence). The CDR3 has 16 residues. The CDR3 DNA follows: TGTGCCAGCAGCTTGGGGATGGGACAGGGGACCCACGAGCAGTACTTC. Its protein is CASSLGMGQGTHEQYF.

The chain joins TRBV7-2 to TRBJ2-7, with D possibly being TRBD1 (5 bases). V was clipped by 6 bases and J by 3 bases, with 15 bases between them. The CDR3 spans 14 residues. Germline V gives CDR1 SGHTA, CDR2 FQGNSA. The CDR3 DNA follows: TGTGCCAGCAGGCCCCCCCAGGGTCTCTACGAGCAGTACTTC. This translates into CASRPPQGLYEQYF.

The J gene is TRBJ2-1, the V gene TRBV20-1, with 7 bases identical to TRBD1. The germline gives CDR1 DFQATT, CDR2 SNEGSKA (reference sequence). With 5 bases clipped from V and 2 bases from J, the junction kept 9 bases outside the gene matches. The CDR3 consists of 15 residues. DNA for the CDR3: TGCAGTGCTCAGGAAACGGGACAGCCCTACAATGAGCAGTTCTTC. The encoded protein is CSAQETGQPYNEQFF.

This clonotype has a handful of counts. The junction departs from germline at one end; a sequencing error may be responsible. The V gene is TRBV29-1, the J gene TRBJ1-2; no reliable D call. From germline, CDR1 is SQVTM and CDR2 ANQGSEA. The CDR3 consists of 13 residues. CDR3 nucleotide sequence: TGCAGCGTTCCCCGACAAAGCCACGGTGGCCACACCTTC. Translated, it gives CSVPRQSHGGHTF.

Only a few counts were recorded for this clonotype. The chain recombines TRBV6-2 or TRBV6-3 with TRBJ2-7; D remains unclear. V gave up 6 bases and J gave up 0 bases, with 15 bases separating them. The CDR3 is 15 amino acids. Germline V gene data show CDR1 as MNHEY and CDR2 as SVGEGT. The CDR3 coding sequence is TGTGCCAGCAGCCTTGGGTCCGATTTCTCCTACGAGCAGTACTTC. Its translation: CASSLGSDFSYEQYF.

This clonotype has a handful of counts. The chain is built from TRBV28 and TRBJ2-7; 8 nucleotides align to TRBD1. Germline CDR1 MDHEN, CDR2 SYDVKM. The CDR3 sequence is 15 residues long. The V segment lost 10 bases and the J segment 3 bases; nucleotides outside the gene matches: 14. The CDR3 loop is CAITSPGQAIYEQYF. The CDR3 coding sequence is TGTGCCATCACTAGTCCGGGACAGGCTATCTACGAGCAGTACTTC.

This chain uses TRBV6-2 or TRBV6-3 with TRBJ1-2, with D perhaps matching TRBD1 (5 bases). Looked up from germline, CDR1 is MNHEY and CDR2 is SVGEGT. Trimming took 8 bases from V and 9 from J, leaving 16 bases between them. The CDR3 loop spans 12 amino acids. Here the CDR3 reads CASGRDVARYTF. The CDR3 DNA follows: TGTGCCAGCGGCCGGGACGTAGCTCGCTACACCTTC.

The chain joins TRBV2 to TRBJ1-2; D perhaps matches TRBD1 (5 bases). The CDR3 is 12 amino acids. Germline values: CDR1 SNHLY, CDR2 FYNNEI. V lost 7 bases and J 4 bases, leaving 10 bases between the germline ends. As DNA, the CDR3 is TGTGCCAGCAACAGGACCCGCTATGGCTACACCTTC. The encoded protein is CASNRTRYGYTF.

The genes are TRBV7-2 and TRBJ1-1; TRBD1 agrees at 7 bases. In germline, CDR1 is SGHTA, CDR2 FQGNSA. With V trimmed by 1 base and J by 6 bases, 14 bases remained unmatched. The CDR3 covers 17 residues. The CDR3 coding sequence is TGTGCCAGCAGCTTAGTTTTCCTAGACAGGGAAGTATCTGAAGCTTTCTTT. It translates to CASSLVFLDREVSEAFF.

The chain links TRBV7-8 to TRBJ1-1; D ambiguous. Trimming took 1 base from V and 3 from J, leaving 9 bases between them. Germline CDR1 is SGHVS and CDR2 is FQNEAQ. CDR3 length: 14 residues. This CDR3 is CASSLEGRYTEAFF. CDR3 DNA sequence: TGTGCCAGCAGCTTAGAGGGAAGGTACACTGAAGCTTTCTTT.

The rearrangement uses TRBV4-2 and TRBJ1-2; D perhaps matches TRBD1 (6 bases). The germline V and J ends were trimmed by 1 base and 8 bases, with 17 bases remaining between them. The CDR3 consists of 15 residues. The germline CDR1 and CDR2 sequences are LGHNA and YNFKEQ. The CDR3 nucleotides read TGTGCCAGCAGCCAAGGAAACTTCAGGGGTGAGGGCTACACCTTC. Translating it yields CASSQGNFRGEGYTF.

This clonotype has just a few counts. The chain employs TRBV5-5 and TRBJ2-7; TRBD1 aligns across 9 bases. CDR1 is SGHKS, CDR2 YYEKEE, per germline (reference sequence). V lost 6 bases and J lost 3; bases outside the gene matches: 13. The CDR3 length is 16 residues. DNA of the CDR3: TGTGCCAGCATCAAAGACCCGGGACAGGGAATCTACGAGCAGTACTTC. Protein sequence: CASIKDPGQGIYEQYF.

Only a few counts were recorded for this clonotype. CDR3 sequence reads: CASSLDGQDKLQPQHF. As DNA, the CDR3 is TGTGCCAGCAGCTTAGATGGGCAGGACAAACTTCAGCCCCAGCATTTT. The chain joins TRBV7-2 to TRBJ1-5, with D possibly being TRBD1 (5 bases). The CDR3 runs 16 residues. Germline assignment: CDR1 SGHTA and CDR2 FQGNSA. V shed 1 base and J shed 6 bases, with 16 bases lying between them.

This clonotype was observed a few times. The chain uses TRBV12-3 or TRBV12-4 and TRBJ1-4; 9 bases agree with TRBD1. V shed 6 bases and J 8 bases; nucleotides not matched to a gene: 7. This CDR3 has 14 residues. DNA for the CDR3: TGTGCCAGCAGAACAGGGGGCTGGGAGGAAAAACTGTTTTTT. It codes for CASRTGGWEEKLFF.

The V and J genes are TRBV7-2 and TRBJ2-1, with 12 bases aligning to TRBD2. The ends lost 5 bases at V and 0 bases at J; junction bases unmatched: 5. CDR1 SGHTA and CDR2 FQGNSA come from the germline V gene. The CDR3 contains 17 residues. In nucleotides, the CDR3 is TGTGCCAGCAGCCCACGACTAGCGGGGGTCTCCTACAATGAGCAGTTCTTC. The encoded protein is CASSPRLAGVSYNEQFF.